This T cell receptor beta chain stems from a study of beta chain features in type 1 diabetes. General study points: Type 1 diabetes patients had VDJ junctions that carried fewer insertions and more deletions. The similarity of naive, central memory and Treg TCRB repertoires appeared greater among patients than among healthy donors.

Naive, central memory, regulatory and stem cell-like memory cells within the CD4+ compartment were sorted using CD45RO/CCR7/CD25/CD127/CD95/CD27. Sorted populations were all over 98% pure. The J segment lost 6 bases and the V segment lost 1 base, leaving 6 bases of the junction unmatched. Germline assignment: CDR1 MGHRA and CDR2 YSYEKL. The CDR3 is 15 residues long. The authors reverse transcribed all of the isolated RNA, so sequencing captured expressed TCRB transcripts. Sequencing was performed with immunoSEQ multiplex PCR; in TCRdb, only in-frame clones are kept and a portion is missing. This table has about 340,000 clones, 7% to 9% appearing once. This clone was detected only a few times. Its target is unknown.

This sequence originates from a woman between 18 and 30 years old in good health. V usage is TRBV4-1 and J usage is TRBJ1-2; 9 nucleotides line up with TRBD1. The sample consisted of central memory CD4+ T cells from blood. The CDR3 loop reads CASSQAGTGTHGYTF. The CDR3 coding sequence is TGCGCCAGCAGCCAAGCCGGGACAGGGACCCATGGCTACACCTTC.